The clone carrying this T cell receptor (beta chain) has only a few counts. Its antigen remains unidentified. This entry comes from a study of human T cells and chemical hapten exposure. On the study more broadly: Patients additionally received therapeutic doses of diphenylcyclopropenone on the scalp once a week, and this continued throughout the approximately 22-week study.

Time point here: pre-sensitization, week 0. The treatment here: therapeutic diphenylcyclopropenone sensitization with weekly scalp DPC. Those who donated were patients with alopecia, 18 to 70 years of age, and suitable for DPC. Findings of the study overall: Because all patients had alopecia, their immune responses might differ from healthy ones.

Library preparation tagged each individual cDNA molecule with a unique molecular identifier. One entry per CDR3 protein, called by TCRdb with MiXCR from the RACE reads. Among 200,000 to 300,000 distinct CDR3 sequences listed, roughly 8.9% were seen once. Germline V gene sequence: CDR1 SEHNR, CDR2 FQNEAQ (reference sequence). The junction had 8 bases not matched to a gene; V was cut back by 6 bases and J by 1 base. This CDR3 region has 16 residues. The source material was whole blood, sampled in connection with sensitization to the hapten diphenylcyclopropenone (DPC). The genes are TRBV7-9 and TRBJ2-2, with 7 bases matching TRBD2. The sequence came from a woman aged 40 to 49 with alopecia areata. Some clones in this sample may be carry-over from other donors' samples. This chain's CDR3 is CASSEAGVWNTGELFF. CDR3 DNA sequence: TGTGCCAGCAGTGAGGCGGGAGTTTGGAACACCGGGGAGCTGTTTTTT.